A single T cell receptor (beta chain) is shown here with its context. Its antigen is undetermined. The data originate from a study of beta chain features in type 1 diabetes. Study as a whole: Healthy donors resembled patients in age, gender and cell yields. Sorted cells numbering some 110,000,000 were examined across all samples.

The CDR3 runs to 12 residues. CDR1 and CDR2 (germline): SQVTM, ANQGSEA. Trimming took 3 bases from V and 0 from J, leaving 5 bases between them. The isolated RNA, all of it, was reverse transcribed, so expressed TCRB transcripts were what got sequenced. TCRdb's copy holds only in-frame clones and misses some; the assay was immunoSEQ multiplex PCR. The data show 500,000 to 700,000 clones, around 15% seen once. Findings and caveats of the study: In type 1 diabetes patients, VDJ junctions had fewer insertions; deletions at these junctions were more frequent. Compared to healthy donors, patients appeared to have naive, central memory and Treg TCRB repertoires that were more alike.

The sequence was collected from a man aged 18 to 29 in good health. The V gene is TRBV29-1, the J gene TRBJ1-1; D is uncertain. Material for sequencing was naive CD4+ T cells from blood. The CDR3 sequence: CSVDSLNTEAFF. DNA for the CDR3: TGCAGCGTTGACTCATTGAACACTGAAGCTTTCTTT. The full variable domain, its missing parts supplied by reference TRBV29-1 and TRBJ1-1, is SAVISQKPSRDICQRGTSLTIQCQVDSQVTMMFWYRQQPGQSLTLIATANQGSEATYESGFVIDKFPISRPNLTFSTLTVSNMSPEDSSIYLCSVDSLNTEAFFGQGTRLTVV.